Listed here are 4 T cell receptor beta chains from one sample, sequenced in a study of identical twins. TCRdb reanalysed the 5' RACE reads using MiXCR and keeps one entry per CDR3 protein. This sample has some 1,600,000 distinct CDR3 sequences, with 32% found just once. The sample taken for sequencing was cord blood. The receptor set was obtained from a newborn girl in good health.

This clonotype was seen more than once but under ten times. The rearrangement joins TRBV2 to TRBJ2-7, with 8 bases aligning to TRBD1. CDR3 length: 10 amino acids. V lost 9 bases to trimming and J lost 5 bases; unmatched junction nucleotides: 0. Germline values: CDR1 SNHLY, CDR2 FYNNEI. The CDR3 DNA is TGTGCCAGGGGACAGGACGAGCAGTACTTC. This codes for CARGQDEQYF.

This clonotype was counted between two and nine times. The chain links TRBV6-6 to TRBJ1-4; possible D gene TRBD1, 6 bases. The CDR3 loop spans 15 amino acids. Germline lookup yields CDR1 MNHNY and CDR2 SVGAGI (reference sequence). Trimming stripped 6 bases from V and 7 bases from J, with 18 bases between. Written as DNA, the CDR3 is TGTGCCAGCAGAGGGAGACAGGCGGGAACTGAAAAACTGTTTTTT. Its protein product is CASRGRQAGTEKLFF.

The chain has TRBV2 and TRBJ2-1, with TRBD2 matching 10 bases. Germline V CDR1 and CDR2: SNHLY, FYNNEI. V shed 9 bases, J shed 2 bases, and the junction held 10 bases outside the gene matches. The CDR3 is made up of 16 amino acids. CDR3 region: CARNERGGPTYNEQFF. Here the CDR3 DNA reads TGTGCCAGAAACGAGCGGGGGGGCCCGACCTACAATGAGCAGTTCTTC.

For the CDR3, the DNA is TGTGCCAGCCCCCCGGGACAGGGGATGAACACTGAAGCTTTCTTT. Its protein is CASPPGQGMNTEAFF. The V and J genes are TRBV2 and TRBJ1-1; 10 bases line up with TRBD1. V lost 8 bases to trimming and J lost 0 bases; unmatched junction nucleotides: 6. CDR3 size: 15 residues. Germline V gives CDR1 SNHLY, CDR2 FYNNEI.